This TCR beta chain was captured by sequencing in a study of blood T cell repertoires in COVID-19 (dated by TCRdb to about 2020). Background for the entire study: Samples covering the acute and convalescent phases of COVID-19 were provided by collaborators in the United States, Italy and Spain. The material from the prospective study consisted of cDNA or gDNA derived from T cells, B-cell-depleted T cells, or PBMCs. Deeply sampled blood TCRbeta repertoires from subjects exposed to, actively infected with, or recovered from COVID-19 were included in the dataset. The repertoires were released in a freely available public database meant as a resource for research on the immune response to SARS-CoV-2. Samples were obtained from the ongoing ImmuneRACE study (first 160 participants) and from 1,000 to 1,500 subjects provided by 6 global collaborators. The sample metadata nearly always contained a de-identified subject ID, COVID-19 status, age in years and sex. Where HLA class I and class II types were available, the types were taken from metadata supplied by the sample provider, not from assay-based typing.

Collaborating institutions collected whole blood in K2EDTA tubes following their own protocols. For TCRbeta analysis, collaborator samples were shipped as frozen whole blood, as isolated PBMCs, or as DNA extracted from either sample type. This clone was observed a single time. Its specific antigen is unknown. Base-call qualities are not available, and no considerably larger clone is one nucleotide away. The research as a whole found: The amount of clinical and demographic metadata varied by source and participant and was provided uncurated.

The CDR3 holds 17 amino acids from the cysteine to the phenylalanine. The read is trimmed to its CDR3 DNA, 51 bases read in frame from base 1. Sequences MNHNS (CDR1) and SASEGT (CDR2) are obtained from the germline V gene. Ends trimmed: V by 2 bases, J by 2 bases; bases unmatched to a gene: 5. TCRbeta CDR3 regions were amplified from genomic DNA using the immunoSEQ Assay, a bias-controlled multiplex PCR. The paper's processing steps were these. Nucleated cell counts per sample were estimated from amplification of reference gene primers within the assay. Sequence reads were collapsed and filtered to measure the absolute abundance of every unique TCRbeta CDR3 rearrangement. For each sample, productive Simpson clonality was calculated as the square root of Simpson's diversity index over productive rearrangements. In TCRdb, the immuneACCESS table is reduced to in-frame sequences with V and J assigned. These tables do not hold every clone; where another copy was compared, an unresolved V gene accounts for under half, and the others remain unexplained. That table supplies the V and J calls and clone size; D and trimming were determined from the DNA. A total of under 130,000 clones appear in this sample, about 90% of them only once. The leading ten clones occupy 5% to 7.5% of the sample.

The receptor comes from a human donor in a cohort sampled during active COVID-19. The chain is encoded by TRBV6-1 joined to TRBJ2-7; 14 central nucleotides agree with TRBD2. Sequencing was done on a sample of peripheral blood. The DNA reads TGTGCCAGCAGTGAACCGGGACTAGCGGGGGCCACCTACGAGCAGTACTTC. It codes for CASSEPGLAGATYEQYF.